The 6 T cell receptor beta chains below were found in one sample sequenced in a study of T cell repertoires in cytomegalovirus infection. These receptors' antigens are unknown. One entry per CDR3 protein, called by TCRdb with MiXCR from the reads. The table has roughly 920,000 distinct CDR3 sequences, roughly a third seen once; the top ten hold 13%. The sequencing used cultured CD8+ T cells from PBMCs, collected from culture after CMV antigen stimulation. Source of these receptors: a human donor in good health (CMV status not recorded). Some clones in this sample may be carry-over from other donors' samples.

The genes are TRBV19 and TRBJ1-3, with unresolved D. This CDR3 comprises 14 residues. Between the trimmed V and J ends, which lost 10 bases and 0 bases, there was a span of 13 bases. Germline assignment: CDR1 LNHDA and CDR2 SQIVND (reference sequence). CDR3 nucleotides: TGTGCCACAACGGGCACCTTCTCTGGAAACACCATATATTTT. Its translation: CATTGTFSGNTIYF.

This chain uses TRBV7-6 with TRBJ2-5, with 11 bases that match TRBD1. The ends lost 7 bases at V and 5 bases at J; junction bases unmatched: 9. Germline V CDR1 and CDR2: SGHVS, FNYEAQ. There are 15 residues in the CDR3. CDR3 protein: CASILGQGALETQYF. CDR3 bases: TGTGCCAGCATTCTTGGACAGGGGGCCTTGGAGACCCAGTACTTC.

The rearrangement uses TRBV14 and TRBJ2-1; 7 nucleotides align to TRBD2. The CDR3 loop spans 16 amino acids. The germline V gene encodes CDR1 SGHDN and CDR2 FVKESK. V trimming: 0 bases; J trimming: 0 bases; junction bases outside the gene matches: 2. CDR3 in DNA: TGTGCCAGCAGCCAAGAGACTAGCCTCTCCTACAATGAGCAGTTCTTC. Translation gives CASSQETSLSYNEQFF.

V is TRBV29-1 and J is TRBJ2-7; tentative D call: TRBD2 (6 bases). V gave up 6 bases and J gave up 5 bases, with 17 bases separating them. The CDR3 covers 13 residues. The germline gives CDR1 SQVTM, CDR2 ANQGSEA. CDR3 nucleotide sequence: TGCAGCGTGTCAGGAAGACGGGAGAACGAGCAGTACTTC. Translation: CSVSGRRENEQYF.

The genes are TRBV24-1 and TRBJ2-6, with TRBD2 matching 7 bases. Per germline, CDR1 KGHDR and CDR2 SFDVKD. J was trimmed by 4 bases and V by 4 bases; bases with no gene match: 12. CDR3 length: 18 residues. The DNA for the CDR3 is TGTGCCACCAGTGACCCCCAGCGGGGTCGTTCGGGGGCCAACGTCCTGACTTTC. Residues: CATSDPQRGRSGANVLTF.

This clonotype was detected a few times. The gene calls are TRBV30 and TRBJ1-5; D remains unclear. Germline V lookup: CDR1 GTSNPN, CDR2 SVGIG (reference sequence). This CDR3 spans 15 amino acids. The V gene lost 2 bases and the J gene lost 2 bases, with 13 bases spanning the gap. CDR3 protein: CAWSIGIFGNQPQHF. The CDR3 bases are TGTGCCTGGAGTATAGGTATTTTTGGCAATCAGCCCCAGCATTTT.